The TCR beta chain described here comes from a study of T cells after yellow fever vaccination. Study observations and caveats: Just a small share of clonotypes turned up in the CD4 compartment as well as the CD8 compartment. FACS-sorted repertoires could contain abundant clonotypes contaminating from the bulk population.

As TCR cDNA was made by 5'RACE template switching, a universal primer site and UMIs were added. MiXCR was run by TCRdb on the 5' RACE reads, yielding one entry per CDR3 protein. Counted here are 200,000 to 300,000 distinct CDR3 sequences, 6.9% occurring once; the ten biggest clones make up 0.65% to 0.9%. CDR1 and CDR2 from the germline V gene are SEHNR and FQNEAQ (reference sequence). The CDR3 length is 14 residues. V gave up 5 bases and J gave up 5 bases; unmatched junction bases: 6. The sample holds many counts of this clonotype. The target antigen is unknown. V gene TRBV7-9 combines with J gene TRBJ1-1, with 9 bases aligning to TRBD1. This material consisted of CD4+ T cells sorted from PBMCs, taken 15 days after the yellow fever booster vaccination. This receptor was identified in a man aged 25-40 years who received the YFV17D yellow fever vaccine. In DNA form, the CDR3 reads TGTGCCAGCAGCCGACCGGGACAGGGAACTGAAGCTTTCTTT. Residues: CASSRPGQGTEAFF.